Each of the 14 T cell receptor beta chains below was sequenced from the same sample in a study of identical twins (dated by TCRdb to about 2016). Receptor amplification or capture employed 5' RACE. The data were produced on an Illumina HiSeq 2000. Through fastp at Q25 and MiXCR, TCRdb rebuilt clones from the public reads, retaining in-frame beta chains. Identical CDR3 protein sequences are pooled into one entry, listed with their most common genes and DNA. Present in this sample are around 230,000 distinct CDR3 sequences, around a tenth of which were seen just once. In total, the top ten clones hold roughly 5% of the sample. Sequenced material: memory (CD45RO+) T cells sorted from blood. According to the study, the label for this sample's cell subset or site signals: CD45RO+ enriched T cells. Receptor source: a woman under 30 in good health.

This clonotype showed up just a few times. This sequence joins TRBV18 and TRBJ2-1; 15 bases match TRBD2. This CDR3 comprises 16 residues. Germline-derived CDR1 and CDR2 are KGHSH and LQKENI. V dropped 4 bases and J dropped 7; count of bases not matched to a gene: 5. Written as DNA, the CDR3 is TGTGCCAGCTCACACGGACTAGCGGGGGGGCGAAATGAGCAGTTCTTC. Translation gives CASSHGLAGGRNEQFF.

This clonotype was observed a handful of times. CDR3 region: CASSEIQGPGNTIYF. DNA of the CDR3: TGTGCCAGCAGTGAAATCCAGGGGCCCGGAAACACCATATATTTT. This chain connects TRBV2 to TRBJ1-3; D possibly corresponds to TRBD1 (6 bases). This CDR3 spans 15 amino acids. V was shortened by 2 bases and J by 4 bases, with 12 bases between the two germline ends. Germline lookup yields CDR1 SNHLY and CDR2 FYNNEI.

The CDR3 DNA reads TGTGCCAGCAGTGAAAGGGTGGGCGCGCGTAATTCACCCCTCCACTTT. Residues: CASSERVGARNSPLHF. The rearrangement joins TRBV6-1 to TRBJ1-6, with no clear D. The CDR3 runs 16 residues. V dropped 2 bases and J dropped 6 bases, with 14 bases sitting between them. The V gene's germline CDR1 is MNHNS and CDR2 SASEGT.

This clonotype showed up just a few times. The rearrangement joins TRBV5-6 to TRBJ1-2; D remains ambiguous. There are 12 residues in the CDR3. Trimming took off 4 bases at V and 4 bases at J, with 8 bases between the two ends. Germline V gene lookup returns CDR1 SGHDT and CDR2 YYEEEE. CDR3 residues: CASSRIGYGYTF. The CDR3 DNA is TGTGCCAGCAGCAGGATCGGCTATGGCTACACCTTC.

The chain links TRBV12-3 or TRBV12-4 to TRBJ2-5, with D maybe TRBD2 (5 bases). V lost 10 bases to trimming and J lost 1 base, with 13 bases between them. The length of the CDR3 is 13 residues. CDR3 residues: CATKAGRQETQYF. The CDR3 DNA reads as TGTGCCACTAAGGCGGGTCGCCAAGAGACCCAGTACTTC.

V is TRBV4-3 and J is TRBJ2-1; TRBD2 is a possible D gene (6 bases). The ends were cut back, 0 bases at V and 1 base at J, with 13 bases in the middle. The length of the CDR3 is 17 residues. Germline CDR1 LGHNA, CDR2 YSLEER. This CDR3 is CASSQELGGGSYNEQFF. In nucleotides, the CDR3 is TGCGCCAGCAGCCAAGAACTCGGGGGAGGTTCCTACAATGAGCAGTTCTTC.

This clonotype was seen repeatedly, ten times or more. The J gene is TRBJ2-7, the V gene TRBV9, with TRBD2 matching 9 bases. V dropped 3 bases and J dropped 4; count of bases not matched to a gene: 11. Per germline, CDR1 SGDLS and CDR2 YYNGEE. CDR3 length: 16 amino acids. In DNA form, the CDR3 reads TGTGCCAGCAGCGCGTCGATGAGCGGGAGGACTTACGAGCAGTACTTC. It specifies CASSASMSGRTYEQYF.

This clonotype was seen ten or more times. The chain links TRBV7-8 to TRBJ1-3; the D is unclear. CDR1 is SGHVS and CDR2 is FQNEAQ in the germline V gene. The CDR3 has 13 amino acids. Trimming took 4 bases from V and 0 from J, leaving 4 bases between them. In DNA form, the CDR3 reads TGTGCCAGCAGCTCCATCTCTGGAAACACCATATATTTT. This sequence encodes CASSSISGNTIYF.

This clonotype turned up a few times. V is TRBV18 and J is TRBJ2-1; 13 bases align to TRBD2. Germline V gene lookup returns CDR1 KGHSH and CDR2 LQKENI. The CDR3 totals 16 residues. Losses at the gene ends were 6 bases for V and 7 bases for J; bases not matched to a gene: 9. The CDR3 sequence: CASSPTSGGPGNEQFF. DNA for the CDR3: TGTGCCAGCTCCCCGACTAGCGGGGGGCCCGGGAATGAGCAGTTCTTC.

This clonotype was seen more than once but under ten times. The chain has TRBV5-6 and TRBJ2-5; 7 bases fit TRBD1. The CDR3 contains 15 residues. The V gene end was trimmed by 4 bases and the J gene end by 5 bases; junction bases not matched to a gene: 11. Germline V gene lookup returns CDR1 SGHDT and CDR2 YYEEEE. The CDR3 sequence is CASSPPNGQAETQYF. The CDR3 DNA reads TGTGCCAGCAGCCCCCCGAATGGACAGGCGGAGACCCAGTACTTC. Full variable domain (rest looked up from reference TRBV5-6 and TRBJ2-5): DAGVTQSPTHLIKTRGQQVTLRCSPKSGHDTVSWYQQALGQGPQFIFQYYEEEERQRGNFPDRFSGHQFPNYSSELNVNALLLGDSALYLCASSPPNGQAETQYFGPGTRLLVL.

This clonotype showed up just a few times. The chain has TRBV3-1 and TRBJ2-1; the D is unclear. Trimming stripped 0 bases from V and 0 bases from J, with 15 bases between. The CDR3 sequence is 18 residues long. The germline gives CDR1 LGHDT, CDR2 YNNKEL (reference sequence). Here the CDR3 reads CASSQDLPSQSSYNEQFF. Written as DNA, the CDR3 is TGTGCCAGCAGCCAAGATCTTCCGTCTCAGAGCTCCTACAATGAGCAGTTCTTC.

The chain carries TRBV5-1 and TRBJ2-2, with D possibly TRBD1 on 6 matching bases. V was trimmed by 6 bases and J by 1 base, leaving 13 bases between them. Germline V lookup: CDR1 SGHRS, CDR2 YFSETQ. The CDR3 length is 15 residues. DNA for the CDR3: TGCGCCAGCACCCCCACAGGGCAGAACACCGGGGAGCTGTTTTTT. This gives the protein CASTPTGQNTGELFF.

The chain is built from TRBV20-1 and TRBJ2-7, with 9 bases fitting TRBD2. Looked up from germline, CDR1 is DFQATT and CDR2 is SNEGSKA (reference sequence). The CDR3 is 13 residues long. The V gene end was trimmed by 3 bases and the J gene end by 4 bases; junction bases not matched to a gene: 4. The CDR3 loop is CSASLAGKYEQYF. In DNA, the CDR3 is TGCAGTGCTAGCCTAGCGGGGAAATACGAGCAGTACTTC.

The table lists this clonotype with many counts. This chain joins TRBV4-3 and TRBJ2-1, with D perhaps matching TRBD2 (6 bases). The CDR3 extends over 17 amino acids. Germline CDR1 LGHNA, CDR2 YSLEER. The germline V and J ends were trimmed by 0 bases and 6 bases, with 18 bases remaining between them. CDR3 nucleotide sequence: TGCGCCAGCAGCCAAGAGAGGACGGGGAGGTTCCCCAATGAGCAGTTCTTC. Its protein is CASSQERTGRFPNEQFF.